The 24 T cell receptor beta chains presented below share a single source sample, sequenced in a study of T cell clusters in autoimmune cytopenias. Multiplex touch-down PCR amplified TRB using TRB-A and TRB-B pools in one tube. Reprocessing the multiplex PCR reads, TCRdb reports a single entry for every CDR3 protein and omits DNA. The sample totals 6,000 to 6,500 distinct CDR3 sequences. TRB was amplified from approximately 230 ng of peripheral blood genomic DNA per sample. The same sample was also studied in work on T cell repertoires in aging, cancer and after chemotherapy.

Specimen: peripheral blood. Receptors originate from a human donor in good health.

This rearrangement joins TRBV12-3 or TRBV12-4 to TRBJ2-1; TCRdb picks TRBD2, but there is no DNA to check that call. The CDR3 totals 14 residues. CDR3 in amino acids: CASSPGLAGYEQFF.

The chain has TRBV5-4 and TRBJ1-6; TCRdb's D call of TRBD1 is untestable without DNA. CDR3 length: 16 residues. From germline, CDR1 is SGHNT and CDR2 YYREEE (reference sequence). CDR3 amino acids: CASSLVGGDYNSPLHF.

By frequency, this clonotype registers medium-sized. The V gene is TRBV6-5, the J gene TRBJ2-2; TCRdb picks TRBD2, but there is no DNA to check that call. The CDR3 is 15 amino acids. Germline assignment: CDR1 MNHEY and CDR2 SVGAGI. CDR3 amino acids: CASSPAGGYTGELFF.

CDR3 residues: CASRPVRGRDPNYGYTF. This chain connects TRBV5-8 to TRBJ1-2; the D call of TRBD1 rests on TCRdb alone, since no DNA is present to check it. Germline V gene lookup returns CDR1 SGHTS and CDR2 YDEGEE. The CDR3 has 17 amino acids.

The chain couples TRBV27 to TRBJ2-4. This CDR3 region has 16 residues. CDR1 and CDR2 (germline): MNHEY, SMNVEV (reference sequence). The CDR3 sequence is CASSLSGLSAKNIQYF.

This clonotype is labeled medium-sized based on frequency. The chain joins TRBV19 to TRBJ2-7; the D call of TRBD1 rests on TCRdb alone, since no DNA is present to check it. Germline-derived CDR1 and CDR2 are LNHDA and SQIVND (reference sequence). The CDR3 consists of 12 residues. The CDR3 reads CASSISGVEQYF.

The chain joins TRBV5-1 to TRBJ2-7; checking the TCRdb D call of TRBD1 is not possible without DNA. This CDR3 region has 16 residues. The germline CDR1 and CDR2 sequences are SGHRS and YFSETQ. The CDR3 loop is CASSLGQGNIAYEQYF.

Measured by frequency, this clonotype is large (0.1 to 1%). The rearrangement uses TRBV11-3 and TRBJ2-1; TCRdb reports TRBD2, a call that lacks DNA to check it against. The CDR3 consists of 13 residues. Looked up from germline, CDR1 is SGHNT and CDR2 is YENEEA. The CDR3 here is CASSLSGEGEQFF.

The chain is built from TRBV19 and TRBJ1-1; the D gene TCRdb calls, TRBD1, cannot be checked with no DNA. The CDR3 covers 15 residues. CDR1 is LNHDA, CDR2 SQIVND, per germline (reference sequence). The CDR3 sequence is CASSNPTGPDTEAFF.

V and J are TRBV12-3 or TRBV12-4 and TRBJ2-1; TCRdb calls TRBD1, which cannot be checked without DNA. The CDR3 is 13 residues long. The CDR3 loop is CASSGGIDNEQFF.

The CDR3 is CASSYFDTYTGELFF. V and J are TRBV6-5 and TRBJ2-2. Germline V gene sequence: CDR1 MNHEY, CDR2 SVGAGI. This CDR3 has 15 amino acids.

The rearrangement uses TRBV11-2 and TRBJ1-6; TCRdb picks TRBD1, but there is no DNA to check that call. In germline, CDR1 is SGHAT, CDR2 FQNNGV. This CDR3 comprises 13 residues. The CDR3 reads CASSLVRQGDLHF.

CDR3 region: CASSVVSANTEAFF. The chain couples TRBV18 to TRBJ1-1. The CDR3 is 14 amino acids. CDR1 and CDR2 (germline): KGHSH, LQKENI.

This chain uses TRBV19 with TRBJ1-3. The CDR3 consists of 13 residues. Per germline, CDR1 LNHDA and CDR2 SQIVND (reference sequence). The CDR3 spells CASKEVAGNTIYF.

This chain uses TRBV6-5 with TRBJ1-2. The germline gives CDR1 MNHEY, CDR2 SVGAGI. The CDR3 spans 13 residues. The CDR3 reads CASSYSPNYGYTF.

The V and J genes are TRBV6-1 and TRBJ2-3; there is no DNA to check the TCRdb D call of TRBD1. Germline-derived CDR1 and CDR2 are MNHNS and SASEGT. The CDR3 length is 13 residues. CDR3 loop: CASKQAPADTQYF.

This clonotype shows up as medium-sized by frequency. V is TRBV19 and J is TRBJ2-7; TCRdb indicates TRBD1, and absent DNA this call remains unverified. Germline CDR1 reads LNHDA; CDR2 reads SQIVND (reference sequence). The CDR3 runs 16 residues. The CDR3 region is CASSIARQGYTYEQYF.

This clonotype is medium-sized by frequency. This chain joins TRBV27 and TRBJ2-3; TCRdb designates TRBD2, a call that cannot be tested without DNA. This CDR3 is built from 15 residues. Germline values: CDR1 MNHEY, CDR2 SMNVEV (reference sequence). CDR3 protein: CASSGLPDSTDTQYF.

According to its frequency, this clonotype is medium-sized. This sequence joins TRBV6-5 and TRBJ2-2. Germline values: CDR1 MNHEY, CDR2 SVGAGI. The CDR3 is 11 amino acids. The CDR3 protein is CASSTGGELFF.

This clonotype is identified as medium-sized from frequency. This chain joins TRBV27 and TRBJ2-3; TCRdb's D call, TRBD2, is unchecked because there is no DNA. In germline, CDR1 is MNHEY, CDR2 SMNVEV (reference sequence). The CDR3 contains 17 residues. The CDR3 sequence: CASSSLPTRAGADTQYF.

The chain couples TRBV7-9 to TRBJ1-6; TCRdb's D call of TRBD1 is untestable without DNA. CDR3 size: 18 residues. CDR1 and CDR2 (germline): SEHNR, FQNEAQ (reference sequence). CDR3 amino acids: CASSLVPLGQGAYSPLHF.

V and J are TRBV6-5 and TRBJ1-5; checking the TCRdb D call of TRBD1 is not possible without DNA. The CDR3 has 14 residues. CDR1 is MNHEY, CDR2 SVGAGI, per germline. The CDR3 is CASSPQGGNQPQHF.

This clonotype is classed as medium-sized by frequency. The gene calls are TRBV15 and TRBJ2-5; TCRdb gives TRBD1 as the D gene, but with no DNA this cannot be confirmed. Germline CDR1 LNHNV, CDR2 YYDKDF (reference sequence). The CDR3 has 16 residues. CDR3 in amino acids: CATSRDRDRDQETQYF.

This chain connects TRBV10-3 to TRBJ2-7; TCRdb proposes TRBD1, but this gene call is untestable without DNA. The CDR3 runs 16 residues. Germline V CDR1 and CDR2: ENHRY, SYGVKD. The CDR3 region is CAISALQATGSYEQYF.